The sequence of this T cell receptor (beta chain) was determined in a study of blood T cell repertoires in COVID-19. Residents of 24 US areas, aged roughly 18 to 89 years, made up the participants. The repertoire was sequenced with immunoSEQ multiplex PCR; TCRdb's copy has only in-frame clones and lacks some. The repertoire holds 150,000 or so clones, with about 79% as singletons. Germline V gives CDR1 LNHNV, CDR2 YYDKDF (reference sequence). Germline trimming cut 8 bases from V and 1 base from J; bases unmatched to any gene: 12. The CDR3 has 16 amino acids. Sequenced: PBMCs or T cells enriched from blood (not recorded which). The rearrangement links TRBV15 to TRBJ1-2; TRBD1 agrees at 8 bases. The TCR originated in a man aged 45-65 years who had recovered from COVID-19. This CDR3 reads CATGDGQGGYNYGYTF. CDR3 nucleotides: TGTGCCACCGGCGACGGACAGGGAGGTTATAACTATGGCTACACCTTC. The entire variable domain, with the rest obtained from reference TRBV15 and TRBJ1-2, is as follows: DAMVIQNPRYQVTQFGKPVTLSCSQTLNHNVMYWYQQKSSQAPKLLFHYYDKDFNNEADTPDNFQSRRPNTSFCFLDIRSPGLGDTAMYLCATGDGQGGYNYGYTFGSGTRLTVV.